The present T cell receptor beta chain was sequenced within a study of T cell responses to AZD1222 COVID-19 vaccine. Regarding the study as a whole: Most donors were white British, females outnumbered males, and clonal diversity was possibly underestimated.

The assay was immunoSEQ multiplex PCR, and TCRdb's table has in-frame clones only and misses some. The data contain more than 60,000 clones, approximately 83% of them seen just once; the ten biggest clones take up approximately 1.3%. Details on this clone: The target antigen is unknown.

With 4 bases removed from V and 3 bases from J, the gap between germline ends came to 2 bases. CDR1 SGHVS and CDR2 FQNEAQ come from the germline V gene. The CDR3 totals 11 residues. Pooling was applied to second doses at about 4 or about 12 weeks. This TCR came from an adult who received the AZD1222 COVID-19 vaccine. The chain employs TRBV7-8 and TRBJ2-3; D is ambiguous. The specimen comprised peripheral blood, sampled 28 days after the second AZD1222 dose. The DNA of the CDR3 is TGTGCCAGCAGCTCAACAGATACGCAGTATTTT. It yields the protein CASSSTDTQYF.